Reported below is one T cell receptor beta chain. Its antigen is undetermined. This sample was taken from a study of cytomegalovirus exposure and HLA in healthy donors. Study-level findings and limits: The productive fraction for most TCR beta V segments was about 87% or about 30% in an earlier analysis. In a later analysis, a missense DCLRE1C variant was linked to TCR beta V- and J-gene trimming.

The study ran its PCR with 60 Vbeta and 13 Jbeta primers. TCRdb's table, derived via immunoSEQ multiplex PCR, lists solely in-frame clones and lacks some. The data contain just under 95,000 clones, around 85% of them singletons. Germline CDR1 SGHAT, CDR2 FQNNGV. This CDR3 contains 17 residues. V lost 5 bases to trimming and J lost 0 bases, with 17 bases between them. The receptor was isolated from a girl aged 2 to 9 in good health and CMV-seropositive. Source material: PBMCs. The chain couples TRBV11-2 to TRBJ2-1, with D unresolved. Here the CDR3 DNA reads TGTGCCAGCAGCCCTCCGCCACAGCAAGTCTCCTACAATGAGCAGTTCTTC. Amino acid sequence: CASSPPPQQVSYNEQFF.